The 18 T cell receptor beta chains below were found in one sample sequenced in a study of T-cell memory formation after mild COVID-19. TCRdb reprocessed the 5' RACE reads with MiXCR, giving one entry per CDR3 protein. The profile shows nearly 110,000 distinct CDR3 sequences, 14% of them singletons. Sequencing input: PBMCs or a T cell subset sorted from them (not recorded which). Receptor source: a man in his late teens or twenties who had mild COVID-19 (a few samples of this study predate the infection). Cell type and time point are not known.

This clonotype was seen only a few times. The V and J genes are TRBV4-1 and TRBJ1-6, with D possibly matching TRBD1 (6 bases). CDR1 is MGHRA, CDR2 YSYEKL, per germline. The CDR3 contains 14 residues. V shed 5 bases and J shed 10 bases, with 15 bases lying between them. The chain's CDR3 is CASSFTGFGSPLHF. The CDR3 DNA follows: TGCGCCAGCAGCTTCACAGGGTTTGGGTCACCCCTCCACTTT.

The chain's CDR3 is CASSQTLVDEQFF. The DNA of the CDR3 is TGCGCCAGCAGCCAGACCCTGGTGGATGAGCAGTTCTTC. The chain uses TRBV4-1 and TRBJ2-1; D is uncertain. V was shortened by 3 bases and J by 8 bases, with 11 bases between the two germline ends. The germline V gene encodes CDR1 MGHRA and CDR2 YSYEKL. The CDR3 covers 13 residues.

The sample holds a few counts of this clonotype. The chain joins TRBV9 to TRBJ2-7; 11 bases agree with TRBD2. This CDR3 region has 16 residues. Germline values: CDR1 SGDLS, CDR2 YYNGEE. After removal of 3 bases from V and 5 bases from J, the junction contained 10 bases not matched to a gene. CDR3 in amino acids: CASSAFIAGGFHEQYF. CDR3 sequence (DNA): TGTGCCAGCAGCGCTTTCATAGCGGGGGGGTTTCACGAGCAGTACTTC.

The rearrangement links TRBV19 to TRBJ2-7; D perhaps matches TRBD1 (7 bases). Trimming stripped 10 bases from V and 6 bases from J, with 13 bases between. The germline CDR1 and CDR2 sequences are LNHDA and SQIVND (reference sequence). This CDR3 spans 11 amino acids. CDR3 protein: CATVQGGEQYV. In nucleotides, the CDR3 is TGTGCCACAGTCCAGGGGGGCGAGCAGTACGTC.

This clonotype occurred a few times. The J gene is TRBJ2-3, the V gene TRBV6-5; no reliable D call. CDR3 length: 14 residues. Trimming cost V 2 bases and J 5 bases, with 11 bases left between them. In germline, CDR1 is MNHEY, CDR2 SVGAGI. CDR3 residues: CASSYPTRGDTQYF. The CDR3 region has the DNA TGTGCCAGCAGTTACCCCACTCGAGGAGATACGCAGTATTTT.

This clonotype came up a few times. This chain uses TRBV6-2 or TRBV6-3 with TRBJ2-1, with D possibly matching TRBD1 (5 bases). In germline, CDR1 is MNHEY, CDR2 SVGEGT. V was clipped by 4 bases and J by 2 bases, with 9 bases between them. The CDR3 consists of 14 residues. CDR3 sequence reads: CASSWAGTYNEQFF. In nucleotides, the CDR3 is TGTGCCAGCAGTTGGGCAGGGACCTACAATGAGCAGTTCTTC.

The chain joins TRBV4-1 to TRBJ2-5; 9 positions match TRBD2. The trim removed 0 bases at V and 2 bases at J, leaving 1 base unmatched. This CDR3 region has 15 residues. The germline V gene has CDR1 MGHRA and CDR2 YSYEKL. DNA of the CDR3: TGCGCCAGCAGCCAAGAAACTAGCGGGCAAGAGACCCAGTACTTC. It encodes CASSQETSGQETQYF.

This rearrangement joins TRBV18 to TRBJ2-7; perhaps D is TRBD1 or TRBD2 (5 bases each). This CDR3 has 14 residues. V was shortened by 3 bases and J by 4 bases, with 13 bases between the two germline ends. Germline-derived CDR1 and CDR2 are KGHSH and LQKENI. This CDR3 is CASSPGAGGYEQYV. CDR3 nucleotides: TGTGCCAGCTCACCCGGGGCCGGCGGGTACGAGCAGTACGTC.

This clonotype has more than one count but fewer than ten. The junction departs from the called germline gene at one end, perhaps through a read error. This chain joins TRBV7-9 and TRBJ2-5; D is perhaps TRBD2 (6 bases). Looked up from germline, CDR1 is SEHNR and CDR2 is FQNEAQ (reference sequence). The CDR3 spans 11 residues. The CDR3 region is CACRLEETQYF. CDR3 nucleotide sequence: TGTGCCTGCAGACTAGAAGAGACCCAGTACTTC.

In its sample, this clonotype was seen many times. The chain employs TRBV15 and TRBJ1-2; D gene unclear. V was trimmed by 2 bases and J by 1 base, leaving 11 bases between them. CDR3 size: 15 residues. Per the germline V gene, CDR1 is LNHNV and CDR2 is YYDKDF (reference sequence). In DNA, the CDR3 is TGTGCCACCAGCAGACGCGAGCAGGTTAACTATGGCTACACCTTC. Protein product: CATSRREQVNYGYTF.

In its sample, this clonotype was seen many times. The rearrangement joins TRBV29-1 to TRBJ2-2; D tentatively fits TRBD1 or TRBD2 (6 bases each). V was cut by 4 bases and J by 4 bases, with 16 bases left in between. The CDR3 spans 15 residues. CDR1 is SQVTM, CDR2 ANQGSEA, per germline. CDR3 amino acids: CSVGLPGASTGELFF. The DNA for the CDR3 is TGCAGCGTTGGACTCCCGGGGGCAAGCACCGGGGAGCTGTTTTTT.

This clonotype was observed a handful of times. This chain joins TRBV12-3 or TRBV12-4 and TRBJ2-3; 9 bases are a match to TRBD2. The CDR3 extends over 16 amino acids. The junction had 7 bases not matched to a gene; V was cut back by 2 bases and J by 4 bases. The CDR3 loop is CASSLRGLAGSDTQYF. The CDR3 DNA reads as TGTGCCAGCAGTTTACGGGGCCTAGCGGGGTCAGATACGCAGTATTTT.

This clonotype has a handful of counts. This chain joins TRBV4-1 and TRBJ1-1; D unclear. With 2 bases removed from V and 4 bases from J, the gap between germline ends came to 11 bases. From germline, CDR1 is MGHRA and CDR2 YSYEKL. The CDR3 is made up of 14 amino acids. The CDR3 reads CASSQIEEGTEAFF. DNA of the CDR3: TGCGCCAGCAGCCAAATAGAGGAGGGCACTGAAGCTTTCTTT.

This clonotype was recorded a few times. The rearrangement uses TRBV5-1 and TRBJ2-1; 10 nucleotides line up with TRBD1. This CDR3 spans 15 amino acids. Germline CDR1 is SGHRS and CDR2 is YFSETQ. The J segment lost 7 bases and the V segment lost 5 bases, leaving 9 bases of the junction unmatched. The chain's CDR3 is CASRYRDRGGNEQFF. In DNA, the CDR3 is TGCGCCAGCAGATATCGGGACAGGGGTGGGAATGAGCAGTTCTTC.

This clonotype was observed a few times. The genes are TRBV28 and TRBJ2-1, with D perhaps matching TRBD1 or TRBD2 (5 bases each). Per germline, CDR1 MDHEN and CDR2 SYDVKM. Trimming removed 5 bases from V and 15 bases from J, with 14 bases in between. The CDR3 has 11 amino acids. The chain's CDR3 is CASSRGTGWFF. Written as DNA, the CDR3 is TGTGCCAGCAGTAGAGGGACCGGTTGGTTCTTC.

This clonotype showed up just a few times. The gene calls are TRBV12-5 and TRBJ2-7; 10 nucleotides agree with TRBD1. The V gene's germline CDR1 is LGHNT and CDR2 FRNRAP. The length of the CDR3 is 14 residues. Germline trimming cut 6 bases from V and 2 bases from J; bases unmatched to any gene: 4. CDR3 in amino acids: CASGSGQGTYEQYF. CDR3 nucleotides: TGTGCTAGTGGGTCGGGACAGGGGACCTACGAGCAGTACTTC.

Here the CDR3 reads CASSLGYGYTF. CDR3 nucleotide sequence: TGTGCCAGCAGTTTGGGTTATGGCTACACCTTC. V is TRBV12-3 or TRBV12-4 and J is TRBJ1-2; D gene uncertain. This CDR3 has 11 amino acids. The germline V and J ends were trimmed by 3 bases and 5 bases, with 4 bases remaining between them.

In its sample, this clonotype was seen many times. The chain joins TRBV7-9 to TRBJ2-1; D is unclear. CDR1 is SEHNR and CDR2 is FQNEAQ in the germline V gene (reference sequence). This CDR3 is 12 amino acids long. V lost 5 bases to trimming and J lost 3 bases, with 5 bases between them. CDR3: CASSQVYNEQFF. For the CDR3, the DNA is TGTGCCAGCAGCCAGGTCTACAATGAGCAGTTCTTC. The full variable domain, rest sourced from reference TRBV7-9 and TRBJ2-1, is DTGVSQNPRHKITKRGQNVTFRCDPISEHNRLYWYRQTLGQGPEFLTYFQNEAQLEKSRLLSDRFSAERPKGSFSTLEIQRTEQGDSAMYLCASSQVYNEQFFGPGTRLTVL.